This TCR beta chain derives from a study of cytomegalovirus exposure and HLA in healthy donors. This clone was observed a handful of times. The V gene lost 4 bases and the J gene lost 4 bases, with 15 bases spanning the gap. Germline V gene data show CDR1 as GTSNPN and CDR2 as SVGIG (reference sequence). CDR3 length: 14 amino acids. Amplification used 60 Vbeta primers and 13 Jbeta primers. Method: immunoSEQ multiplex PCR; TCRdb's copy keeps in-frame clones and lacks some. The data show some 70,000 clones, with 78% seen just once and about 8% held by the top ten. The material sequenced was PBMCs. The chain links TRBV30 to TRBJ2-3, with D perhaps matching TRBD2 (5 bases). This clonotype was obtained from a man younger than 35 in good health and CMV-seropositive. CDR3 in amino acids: CAWNKLVDADTQYF. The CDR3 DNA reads TGTGCCTGGAATAAACTAGTAGACGCAGATACGCAGTATTTT.